This T cell receptor beta chain came from a study of identical twins. The CDR3 has 18 residues. With V trimmed by 7 bases and J by 1 base, 13 bases remained unmatched. Germline CDR1 and CDR2: SGHAT and FQNNGV. Each CDR3 protein is one row after TCRdb ran MiXCR on the 5' RACE reads. The profile shows about 810,000 distinct CDR3 sequences, over 9% of them singletons. The same data also went into a second study, on yellow fever vaccine responses in identical twins.

The TCR sequence derives from a woman under 30 in good health. The source material was PBMCs. The J gene is TRBJ2-1, the V gene TRBV11-2; 10 nucleotides line up with TRBD2. CDR3 sequence (DNA): TGTGCCAGCACCCATTTCCGGGAACTAGCGGGGTCCTACAATGAGCAGTTCTTC. Protein sequence: CASTHFRELAGSYNEQFF.